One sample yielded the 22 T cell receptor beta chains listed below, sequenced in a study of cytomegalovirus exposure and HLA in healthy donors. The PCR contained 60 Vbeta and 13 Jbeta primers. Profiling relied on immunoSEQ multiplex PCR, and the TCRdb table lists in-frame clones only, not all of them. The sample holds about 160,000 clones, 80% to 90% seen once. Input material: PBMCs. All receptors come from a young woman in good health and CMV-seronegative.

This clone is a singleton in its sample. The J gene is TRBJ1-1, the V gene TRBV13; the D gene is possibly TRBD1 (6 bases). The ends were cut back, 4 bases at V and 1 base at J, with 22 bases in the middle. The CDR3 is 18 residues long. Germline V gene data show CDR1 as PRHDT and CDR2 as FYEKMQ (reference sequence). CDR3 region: CASSSTGKLRTSNTEAFF. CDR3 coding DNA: TGTGCCAGCAGCTCCACAGGGAAACTCCGGACGTCGAACACTGAAGCTTTCTTT. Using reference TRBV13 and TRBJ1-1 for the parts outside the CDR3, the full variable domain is AAGVIQSPRHLIKEKRETATLKCYPIPRHDTVYWYQQGPGQDPQFLISFYEKMQSDKGSIPDRFSAQQFSDYHSELNMSSLELGDSALYFCASSSTGKLRTSNTEAFFGQGTRLTVV.

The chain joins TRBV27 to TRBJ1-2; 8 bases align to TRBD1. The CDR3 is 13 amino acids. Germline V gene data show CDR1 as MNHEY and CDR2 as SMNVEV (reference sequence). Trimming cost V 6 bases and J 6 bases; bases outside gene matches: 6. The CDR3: CASRATGADGYTF. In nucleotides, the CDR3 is TGTGCCAGCAGGGCGACAGGGGCGGATGGCTACACCTTC.

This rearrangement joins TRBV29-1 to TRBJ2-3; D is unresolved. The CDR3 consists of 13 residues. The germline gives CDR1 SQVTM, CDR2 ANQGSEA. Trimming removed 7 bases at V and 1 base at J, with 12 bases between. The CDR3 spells CSAVRHGTDTQYF. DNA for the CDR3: TGCAGCGCCGTAAGACACGGCACAGATACGCAGTATTTT.

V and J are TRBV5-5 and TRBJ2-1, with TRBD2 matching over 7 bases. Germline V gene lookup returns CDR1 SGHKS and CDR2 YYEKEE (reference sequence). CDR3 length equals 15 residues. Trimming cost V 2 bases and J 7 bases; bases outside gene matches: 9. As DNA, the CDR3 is TGTGCCAGCAGCTTTGGCGCGGGAGAGGGGAATGAGCAGTTCTTC. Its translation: CASSFGAGEGNEQFF.

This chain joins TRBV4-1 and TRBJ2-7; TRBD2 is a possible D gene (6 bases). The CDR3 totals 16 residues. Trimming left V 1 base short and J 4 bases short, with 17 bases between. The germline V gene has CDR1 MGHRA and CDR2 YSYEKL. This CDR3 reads CASSQVVGGGEYEQYF. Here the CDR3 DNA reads TGCGCCAGCAGCCAAGTTGTTGGGGGAGGTGAATACGAGCAGTACTTC.

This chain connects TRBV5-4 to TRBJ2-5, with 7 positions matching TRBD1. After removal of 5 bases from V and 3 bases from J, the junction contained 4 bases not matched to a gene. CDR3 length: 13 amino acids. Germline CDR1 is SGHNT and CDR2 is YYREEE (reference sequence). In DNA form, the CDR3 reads TGTGCCAGCAGGGCCGGGACAGAAGAGACCCAGTACTTC. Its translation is CASRAGTEETQYF. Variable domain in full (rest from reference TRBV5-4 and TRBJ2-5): ETGVTQSPTHLIKTRGQQVTLRCSSQSGHNTVSWYQQALGQGPQFIFQYYREEENGRGNFPPRFSGLQFPNYSSELNVNALELDDSALYLCASRAGTEETQYFGPGTRLLVL.

The CDR3: CASSLSSGSSYNEQFF. In nucleotides, the CDR3 is TGCGCCAGCAGCTTGTCTAGCGGGAGTTCCTACAATGAGCAGTTCTTC. V gene TRBV5-1 combines with J gene TRBJ2-1; TRBD2 matches at 10 bases. Trimming at V came to 1 base and at J to 1 base, leaving 2 bases not matched to a gene. Germline V lookup: CDR1 SGHRS, CDR2 YFSETQ. CDR3 length: 16 amino acids. Full variable domain (missing parts from reference TRBV5-1 and TRBJ2-1): KAGVTQTPRYLIKTRGQQVTLSCSPISGHRSVSWYQQTPGQGLQFLFEYFSETQRNKGNFPGRFSGRQFSNSRSEMNVSTLELGDSALYLCASSLSSGSSYNEQFFGPGTRLTVL.

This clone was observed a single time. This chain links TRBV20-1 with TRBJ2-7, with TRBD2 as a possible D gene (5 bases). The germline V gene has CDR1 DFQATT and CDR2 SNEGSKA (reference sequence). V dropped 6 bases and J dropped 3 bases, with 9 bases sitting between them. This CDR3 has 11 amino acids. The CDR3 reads CSARADYEQYF. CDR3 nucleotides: TGCAGTGCCCGAGCGGACTACGAGCAGTACTTC.

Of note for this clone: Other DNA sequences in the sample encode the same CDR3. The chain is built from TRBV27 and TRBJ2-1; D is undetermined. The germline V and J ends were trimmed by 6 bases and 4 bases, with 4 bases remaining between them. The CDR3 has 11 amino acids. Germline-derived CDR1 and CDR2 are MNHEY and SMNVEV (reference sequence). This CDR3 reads CASSQYNEQFF. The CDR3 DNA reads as TGTGCCAGCAGCCAATACAATGAGCAGTTCTTC.

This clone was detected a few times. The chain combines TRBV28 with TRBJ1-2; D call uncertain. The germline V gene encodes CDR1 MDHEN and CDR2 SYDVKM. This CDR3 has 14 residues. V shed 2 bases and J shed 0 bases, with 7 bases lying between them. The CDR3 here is CASSLRHSNYGYTF. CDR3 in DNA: TGTGCCAGCAGTTTAAGACATTCTAACTATGGCTACACCTTC.

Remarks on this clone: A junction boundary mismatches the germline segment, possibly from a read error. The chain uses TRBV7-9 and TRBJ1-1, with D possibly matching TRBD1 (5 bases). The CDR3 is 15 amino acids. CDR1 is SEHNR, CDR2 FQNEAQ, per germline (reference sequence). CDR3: CSSSLFGGLDTEAFF. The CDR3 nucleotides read TGTTCCAGCAGCTTGTTCGGGGGATTGGACACTGAAGCTTTCTTT.

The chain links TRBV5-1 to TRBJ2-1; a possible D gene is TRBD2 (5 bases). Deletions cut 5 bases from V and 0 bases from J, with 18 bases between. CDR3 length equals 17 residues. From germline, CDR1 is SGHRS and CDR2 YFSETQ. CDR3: CASSYAALGSSYNEQFF. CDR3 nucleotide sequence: TGCGCCAGCAGTTACGCCGCCCTTGGGAGCTCCTACAATGAGCAGTTCTTC.

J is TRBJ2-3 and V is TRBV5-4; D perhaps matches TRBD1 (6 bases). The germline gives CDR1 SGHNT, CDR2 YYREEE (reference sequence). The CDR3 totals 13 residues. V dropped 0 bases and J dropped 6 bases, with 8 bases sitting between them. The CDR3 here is CASSLDRADTQYF. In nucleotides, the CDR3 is TGTGCCAGCAGCTTGGACAGGGCTGATACGCAGTATTTT.

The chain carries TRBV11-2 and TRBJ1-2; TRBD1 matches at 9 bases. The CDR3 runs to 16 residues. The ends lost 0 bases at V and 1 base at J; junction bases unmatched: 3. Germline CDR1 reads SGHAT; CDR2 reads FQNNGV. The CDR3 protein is CASSLDRDRDNYGYTF. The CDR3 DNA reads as TGTGCCAGCAGCTTAGATCGGGACAGGGATAACTATGGCTACACCTTC.

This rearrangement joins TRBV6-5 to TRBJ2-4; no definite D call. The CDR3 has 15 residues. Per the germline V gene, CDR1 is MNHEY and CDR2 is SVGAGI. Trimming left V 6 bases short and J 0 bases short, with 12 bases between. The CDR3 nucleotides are TGTGCCAGCAGCCTCAGTCTTCTAGCCAAAAACATTCAGTACTTC. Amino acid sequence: CASSLSLLAKNIQYF.

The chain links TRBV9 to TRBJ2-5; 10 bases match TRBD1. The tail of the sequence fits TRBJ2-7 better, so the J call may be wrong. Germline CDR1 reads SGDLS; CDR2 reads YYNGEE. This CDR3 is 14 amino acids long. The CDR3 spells CASSNRDRGSEQYF. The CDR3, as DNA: TGTGCCAGCAGCAACCGGGACAGGGGATCCGAGCAGTACTTC.

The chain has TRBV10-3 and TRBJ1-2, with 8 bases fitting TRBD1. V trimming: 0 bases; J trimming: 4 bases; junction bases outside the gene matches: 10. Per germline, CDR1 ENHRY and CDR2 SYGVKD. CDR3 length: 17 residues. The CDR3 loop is CAISESGTGTGFYGYTF. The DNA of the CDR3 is TGTGCCATCAGTGAGTCGGGGACCGGGACAGGCTTCTATGGCTACACCTTC.

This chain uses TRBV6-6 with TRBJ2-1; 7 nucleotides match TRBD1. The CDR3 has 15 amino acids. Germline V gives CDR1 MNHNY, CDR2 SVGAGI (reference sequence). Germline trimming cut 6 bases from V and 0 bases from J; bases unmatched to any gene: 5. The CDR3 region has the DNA TGTGCCAGCAGACATGACAGGGACTCCTACAATGAGCAGTTCTTC. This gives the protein CASRHDRDSYNEQFF.

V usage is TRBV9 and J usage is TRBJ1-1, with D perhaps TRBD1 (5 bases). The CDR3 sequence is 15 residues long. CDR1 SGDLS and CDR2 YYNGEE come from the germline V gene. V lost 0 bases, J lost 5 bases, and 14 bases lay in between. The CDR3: CASSVAVPGGTEAFF. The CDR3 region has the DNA TGTGCCAGCAGCGTAGCCGTTCCTGGGGGGACTGAAGCTTTCTTT. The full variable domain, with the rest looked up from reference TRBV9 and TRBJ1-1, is DSGVTQTPKHLITATGQRVTLRCSPRSGDLSVYWYQQSLDQGLQFLIQYYNGEERAKGNILERFSAQQFPDLHSELNLSSLELGDSALYFCASSVAVPGGTEAFFGQGTRLTVV.

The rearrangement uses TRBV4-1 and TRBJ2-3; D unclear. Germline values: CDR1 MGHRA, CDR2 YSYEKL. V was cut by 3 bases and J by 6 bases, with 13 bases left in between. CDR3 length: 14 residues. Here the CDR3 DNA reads TGCGCCAGCAGCCACCACCCGGTATTCGATACGCAGTATTTT. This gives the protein CASSHHPVFDTQYF.

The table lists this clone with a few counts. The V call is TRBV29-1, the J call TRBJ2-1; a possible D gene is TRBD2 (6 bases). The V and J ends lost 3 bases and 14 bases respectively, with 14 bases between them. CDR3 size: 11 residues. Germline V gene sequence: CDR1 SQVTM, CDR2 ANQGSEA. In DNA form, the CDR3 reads TGCAGCGTTGATACTAGCAGCCTTAAGTTCTTC. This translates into CSVDTSSLKFF.

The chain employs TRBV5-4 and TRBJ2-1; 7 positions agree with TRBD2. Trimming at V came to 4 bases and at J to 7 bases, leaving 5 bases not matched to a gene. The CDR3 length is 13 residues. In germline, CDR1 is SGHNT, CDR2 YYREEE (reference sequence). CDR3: CASSMGRGNEQFF. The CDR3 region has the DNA TGTGCCAGCAGCATGGGGAGGGGAAATGAGCAGTTCTTC.